The rows below give T cell receptor beta chains drawn from one sample of a study of OX40 agonist ivuxolimab in advanced cancers. Generated by immunoSEQ multiplex PCR, the TCRdb table keeps only in-frame clones and is missing some. The table has roughly 76,000 clones, approximately 85% seen once; the top ten hold approximately 25%. This sample comprised CD4+ or CD8+ T cells sorted from blood, obtained in a trial of the OX40 agonist ivuxolimab. The receptors were sampled from an adult with an advanced solid tumor such as melanoma, head and neck, liver or kidney cancer. The CDR3 runs from the conserved cysteine through the conserved F or W. Fields, in order: D gene, clone size, J gene, V gene, CDR3 protein, CDR3 DNA. D genes are given only for firm matches. Not every row has a clone size; where given, it reads once, few, many or a size class.

>.|.|TRBJ2-5|TRBV5-4
CASSPPGGETQYF
TGTGCCAGCAGCCCCCCAGGGGGGGAGACCCAGTACTTC
>.|.|TRBJ2-1|TRBV2
CASSDSLVEQFF
TGTGCCAGCAGTGATAGTTTGGTAGAGCAGTTCTTC
>.|.|TRBJ2-7|TRBV6-1
CASRHGTAYEQYF
TGTGCCAGCCGACACGGAACGGCCTACGAGCAGTACTTC
>.|.|TRBJ1-1|TRBV10-2
CASGHSGNTEAFF
TGCGCCAGCGGTCACAGCGGGAACACTGAAGCTTTCTTT
>TRBD1|.|TRBJ1-1|TRBV15
CATSRTDRGPMNTEAFF
TGTGCCACCAGCAGAACGGACAGGGGGCCCATGAACACTGAAGCTTTCTTT
>.|.|TRBJ2-3|TRBV30
CAWRAPSTDTQYF
TGTGCCTGGAGGGCCCCTAGCACAGATACGCAGTATTTT
>.|.|TRBJ1-1|TRBV5-4
CASSHDLLKRTEAFF
TGTGCCAGCAGCCATGACCTCCTCAAGAGGACTGAAGCTTTCTTT
>.|.|TRBJ2-2|TRBV5-1
CASSREGVGTGELFF
TGCGCCAGCAGCCGAGAGGGGGTGGGGACCGGGGAGCTGTTTTTT
>TRBD1|.|TRBJ1-2|TRBV19
CASSPRTGDSLSYTF
TGTGCCAGTAGTCCCCGGACAGGGGATTCTTTAAGCTACACCTTC
>.|.|TRBJ1-1|TRBV6-6
CASSYSTEAFF
TGTGCCAGCAGTTACAGCACTGAAGCTTTCTTT
>.|.|TRBJ2-2|TRBV7-2
CASSPGPNTGELFF
TGTGCCAGCAGTCCGGGACCGAACACCGGGGAGCTGTTTTTT
>.|.|TRBJ1-5|TRBV7-2
CASSLDGGGSNQPQHF
TGTGCCAGCAGCTTAGATGGGGGGGGAAGCAATCAGCCCCAGCATTTT
>.|.|TRBJ2-3|TRBV27
CASKSTRVATDTQYF
TGTGCCAGCAAATCAACCAGGGTGGCGACAGATACGCAGTATTTT
>.|.|TRBJ2-6|TRBV27
CASRDSSGANVLTF
TGTGCCAGCAGGGACAGCTCTGGGGCCAACGTCCTGACTTTC
>TRBD2|.|TRBJ2-7|TRBV29-1
CSVEEGRGTYEQYF
TGCAGCGTTGAAGAGGGGCGGGGGACCTACGAGCAGTACTTC
>TRBD2|.|TRBJ2-1|TRBV12-5
CASGLVQFQWETSGYNEQFF
TGTGCTAGTGGTTTGGTACAATTTCAGTGGGAGACTAGCGGTTACAATGAGCAGTTCTTC
>TRBD2|.|TRBJ2-7|TRBV6-5
CASSITSGAYYEQYF
TGTGCCAGCAGCATTACTAGCGGAGCCTACTACGAGCAGTACTTC
>.|.|TRBJ1-5|TRBV9
CASSNAYAYLGTVKRGSWQPQHF
TGTGCCAGCAGCAACGCCTATGCCTACCTTGGGACGGTCAAAAGAGGGTCTTGGCAGCCCCAGCATTTT
>.|few|TRBJ1-5|TRBV11-2
CATAGGPNQPQHF
TGTGCCACCGCAGGAGGTCCCAATCAGCCCCAGCATTTT
>TRBD1|.|TRBJ2-1|TRBV11-2
CASSLGTGTRNEQFF
TGTGCCAGCAGCTTAGGGACAGGGACTCGCAATGAGCAGTTCTTC
>.|.|TRBJ1-1|TRBV19
CASMGDMNTEAFF
TGTGCCAGTATGGGGGATATGAACACTGAAGCTTTCTTT
>TRBD1|.|TRBJ1-4|TRBV7-2
CASTGVVGQGVKLFF
TGTGCCAGCACCGGGGTGGTGGGTCAGGGGGTAAAACTGTTTTTT
>TRBD1|.|TRBJ1-2|TRBV2
CASSGGTANYGYTF
TGTGCCAGCAGTGGAGGGACAGCTAACTATGGCTACACCTTC
>.|.|TRBJ2-3|TRBV5-8
CASMRPSTDTQYF
TGTGCCAGCATGAGACCAAGCACAGATACGCAGTATTTT
>.|once|TRBJ2-7|TRBV7-9
CASSSQYEQYF
TGTGCCAGCAGCTCACAATACGAGCAGTACTTC
>.|.|TRBJ1-1|TRBV7-8
CASSLAEENTEAFF
TGTGCCAGCAGCTTAGCGGAGGAGAACACTGAAGCTTTCTTT
>TRBD1|once|TRBJ1-2|TRBV2
CASSRTGQDYGYTF
TGTGCCAGCAGTCGGACAGGGCAAGACTATGGCTACACCTTC
>.|.|TRBJ2-2|TRBV2
CASRAGRRTGELFF
TGTGCCAGCAGGGCGGGGCGGCGCACCGGGGAGCTGTTTTTT
>.|.|TRBJ2-7|TRBV20-1
CSARIRYEQYF
TGCAGTGCTAGAATCCGCTACGAGCAGTACTTC
>TRBD2|once|TRBJ2-3|TRBV7-9
CASSQRGSTDTQYF
TGTGCCAGCAGTCAGCGGGGAAGCACAGATACGCAGTATTTT
>.|.|TRBJ1-2|TRBV5-5
CASNFKMRADGKGYTF
TGTGCCAGCAATTTTAAAATGAGGGCGGACGGCAAGGGCTACACCTTC
>TRBD1|few|TRBJ2-5|TRBV5-6
CASSSRRLAGTGHETQYF
TGTGCCAGCAGCTCTCGGCGGCTCGCCGGGACAGGGCATGAGACCCAGTACTTC
>.|.|TRBJ2-1|TRBV5-4
CASSLAGGGGYNEQFF
TGTGCCAGCAGCTTGGCCGGCGGAGGGGGCTACAATGAGCAGTTCTTC
>.|.|TRBJ1-5|TRBV18
CASSQFDGGNQPQHF
TGTGCCAGCTCACAGTTTGACGGGGGGAATCAGCCCCAGCATTTT
>.|many|TRBJ1-1|TRBV5-6
CASSPGFSSGNTEAFF
TGTGCCAGCAGCCCCGGTTTCTCTAGCGGGAACACTGAAGCTTTCTTT
>.|.|TRBJ1-5|TRBV15
CATSRELAFGDQPQHF
TGTGCCACCAGCAGAGAACTCGCCTTTGGGGATCAGCCCCAGCATTTT
>.|.|TRBJ2-7|TRBV19
CASSMTASSYEQYF
TGTGCCAGTAGCATGACGGCCAGCTCCTACGAGCAGTACTTC
>.|few|TRBJ1-5|TRBV2
CASSEAEYSNQPQHF
TGTGCCAGCAGTGAAGCCGAGTATAGCAATCAGCCCCAGCATTTT
>.|.|TRBJ1-2|TRBV6-5
CASSYGQMDGYTF
TGTGCCAGCAGTTACGGACAGATGGATGGCTACACCTTC
>.|.|TRBJ1-5|TRBV4-1
CASSQGKPTGVGNQPQHF
TGCGCCAGCAGCCAAGGAAAACCAACGGGGGTGGGCAATCAGCCCCAGCATTTT
>.|.|TRBJ2-3|TRBV27
CASSFTADTQYF
TGTGCCAGCAGTTTTACGGCAGATACGCAGTATTTT
>.|.|TRBJ2-7|TRBV10-3
CAISALGSEQYF
TGTGCCATCAGTGCTCTGGGATCCGAGCAGTACTTC
>.|.|TRBJ1-3|TRBV30
CAWSRNTIYF
TGTGCCTGGAGCCGAAACACCATATATTTT
>.|.|TRBJ2-3|TRBV29-1
CSVPQGGDTQYF
TGCAGCGTGCCGCAAGGAGGAGATACGCAGTATTTT
>.|.|TRBJ1-3|TRBV19
CASSILAVGNTIYF
TGTGCCAGTAGTATCTTGGCAGTTGGAAACACCATATATTTT
>.|.|TRBJ2-7|TRBV5-1
CASSSVFRDSAYEQYF
TGCGCCAGCAGCTCGGTGTTCCGGGACTCCGCCTACGAGCAGTACTTC
>TRBD2|.|TRBJ2-3|TRBV5-1
CASSGGLAASDTQYF
TGCGCCTCAAGCGGCGGACTAGCGGCTTCAGATACGCAGTATTTT
>TRBD1|.|TRBJ1-1|TRBV10-3
CAISTGGITEAFF
TGTGCCATCAGTACAGGGGGCATCACTGAAGCTTTCTTT
>TRBD2|.|TRBJ2-1|TRBV5-6
CASSGGLAAQFF
TGTGCCAGCAGCGGAGGACTAGCGGCCCAGTTCTTC
>.|once|TRBJ1-5|TRBV4-1
CASSQAVLNQPQHF
TGCGCCAGCAGCCAAGCCGTTCTTAATCAGCCCCAGCATTTT
>.|.|TRBJ1-1|TRBV6-5
CASSRTQIGAFF
TGTGCCAGCAGTCGGACACAGATTGGAGCTTTCTTT
>.|.|TRBJ1-3|TRBV6-1
CASSTLEGGNTIYF
TGTGCCAGCAGTACCCTGGAGGGGGGAAACACCATATATTTT
>.|.|TRBJ2-7|TRBV7-8
CASSLMTALQGDEQYF
TGTGCCAGCAGCTTAATGACGGCCCTACAAGGGGACGAGCAGTACTTC
>TRBD2|few|TRBJ2-7|TRBV4-1
CASSQFGLAGYEQYF
TGCGCCAGCAGCCAATTCGGTCTAGCGGGGTACGAGCAGTACTTC
>TRBD1|few|TRBJ1-2|TRBV28
CASSHRTGDLYGYTF
TGTGCCAGCAGCCATAGGACAGGGGACCTTTATGGCTACACCTTC
>.|.|TRBJ1-2|TRBV27
CASSDRGYGYTF
TGTGCCAGCAGTGACAGAGGCTATGGCTACACCTTC
>TRBD1|.|TRBJ1-5|TRBV6-1
CASSEWGTGGANNQPQHF
TGTGCCAGCAGTGAATGGGGGACAGGGGGCGCGAACAATCAGCCCCAGCATTTT
>TRBD1|.|TRBJ2-3|TRBV5-4
CASSWAGQGATDTQYF
TGTGCCAGCAGCTGGGCGGGACAGGGAGCCACAGATACGCAGTATTTT
>TRBD1|.|TRBJ1-5|TRBV28
CASRNRGISNQPQHF
TGTGCCAGCCGGAACAGGGGGATTAGCAATCAGCCCCAGCATTTT